The source of this TCR beta chain is a study of blood T cell repertoires in COVID-19. Overall study: PBMCs, B-cell-depleted T cells, or T cells were the source of the cDNA or gDNA that made up the material.

Germline V gene lookup returns CDR1 DFQATT and CDR2 SNEGSKA (reference sequence). V was cut by 3 bases and J by 0 bases, with 9 bases left in between. The CDR3 contains 13 residues. Seattle's enrolled individuals joined amid active infection and were then monitored longitudinally. Produced via immunoSEQ multiplex PCR; TCRdb's table is partial and in-frame only. Among roughly 440,000 clones listed, around 88% were seen once. This clonotype was sampled from a woman between 50 and 59 years old with COVID-19, enrolled during active disease. The rearrangement uses TRBV20-1 and TRBJ2-7, with D tentatively TRBD1 (6 bases). The specimen was peripheral blood. The CDR3 loop reads CSASGGGSYEQYF. CDR3 in DNA: TGCAGTGCTAGTGGGGGCGGCTCCTACGAGCAGTACTTC.